This entry describes one T cell receptor (beta chain). The sample belongs to a study of OX40 agonist ivuxolimab in advanced cancers. The data were produced by immunoSEQ multiplex PCR, yet TCRdb's version contains in-frame clones alone and is incomplete. The sample has tens of thousands of clones, more than 70% seen once. The germline V gene encodes CDR1 SGDLS and CDR2 YYNGEE. This CDR3 is 15 amino acids long. V was shortened by 4 bases and J by 8 bases, with 19 bases between the two germline ends. The TCR comes from an adult with an advanced solid tumor such as melanoma, head and neck, liver or kidney cancer. The chain has TRBV9 and TRBJ2-1; D gene unclear. Material: CD4+ or CD8+ T cells sorted from blood, obtained in a trial of the OX40 agonist ivuxolimab. CDR3 DNA sequence: TGTGCCAGCAGCCCATGGGGAACAATTAGGGATGAGCAGTTCTTC. It yields the protein CASSPWGTIRDEQFF.